A selection of T cell receptor beta chains follows, all from one sample in a study of shared clonotypes between healthy human individuals. Profiled with immunoSEQ multiplex PCR; TCRdb holds only in-frame clones, not every one. Found here are 950,000 to 1,200,000 clones, roughly 77% of them singletons; the top ten hold roughly 0.9%. The sample consisted of memory CD4+ T cells from PBMCs. The source of these receptors is a young man in good health. Some clones in this sample may be carry-over from other donors' samples. Each CDR3 is given with its conserved first and last residue. A D gene is named only where the DNA matches it firmly. Some rows have no size entry. The others give once, few or many, or a class for an expanded clone.

d_call	v_call	j_call	clone_size	cdr3_nt	cdr3_aa
.	TRBV15	TRBJ2-7	few	TGTGCCACCAGCAGAGACCGACTGGATAACGAGCAGTACTTC	CATSRDRLDNEQYF
TRBD1	TRBV30	TRBJ2-1	.	TGTGCCTGGAGTGGGGACAGTTACAATGAGCAGTTCTTC	CAWSGDSYNEQFF
TRBD2	TRBV5-4	TRBJ2-3	.	TGTGCCAGCAGCTCCTTAGGGCTAGCGGCCAGCACAGATACGCAGTATTTT	CASSSLGLAASTDTQYF
TRBD1	TRBV27	TRBJ2-1	.	TGTGCCAGCAGTCCGACAGGGGGCGGGAATGAGCAGTTCTTC	CASSPTGGGNEQFF
.	TRBV5-4	TRBJ2-4	.	TGTGCCAGCAGCTTGTTCCAGGGGGGTCCCAAAAACATTCAGTACTTC	CASSLFQGGPKNIQYF
.	TRBV7-9	TRBJ2-7	.	TGTGCCAGCACCCCATACGGCTCGGCGGGAAGCGAGCAGTACTTC	CASTPYGSAGSEQYF
TRBD2	TRBV7-2	TRBJ2-1	.	TGTGCCAGCAGCCCCTTAGCGGGGAGCTACAATGAGCAGTTCTTC	CASSPLAGSYNEQFF
TRBD1	TRBV7-9	TRBJ1-5	.	TGTGCCAGCAGCTTAGGGACAGGGGGCCCACGTCAGCCCCAGCATTTT	CASSLGTGGPRQPQHF
TRBD1	TRBV2	TRBJ2-1	.	TGTGCCAGCAGTGAATGGGGAACAGGGGCACTGGATGAGCAGTTCTTC	CASSEWGTGALDEQFF
.	TRBV29-1	TRBJ1-1	few	TGCAGCGCCTCGGCGGACACTGAAGCTTTCTTT	CSASADTEAFF
.	TRBV9	TRBJ1-3	.	TGTGCCAGCAGCGTAGGGAGTCCTGGAAACACCATATATTTT	CASSVGSPGNTIYF
TRBD1	TRBV10-3	TRBJ2-2	.	TGTGCCATCAACCCGGGACAGGGAATACGAGGAACCGGGGAGCTGTTTTTT	CAINPGQGIRGTGELFF
.	TRBV18	TRBJ1-1	.	TGTGCCAGCTCACTCGTCGGCAACCCGTTGAACACTGAAGCTTTCTTT	CASSLVGNPLNTEAFF
TRBD2	TRBV28	TRBJ2-2	.	TGTGCCACCACTAGCGGGAGGGGCACCGGGGAGCTGTTTTTT	CATTSGRGTGELFF
.	TRBV28	TRBJ1-5	.	TGTGCCAGCTTCCAAGGGGGGACAAGGAATCAGCCCCAGCATTTT	CASFQGGTRNQPQHF
.	TRBV7-8	TRBJ1-5	few	TGTGCCAGCAGCCCCCGGGTGGCCTCGAGTCAGCCCCAGCATTTT	CASSPRVASSQPQHF
TRBD2	TRBV5-1	TRBJ2-1	.	TGCGCCAGCAGCCTGGAGGCTAGCGGGAGGCGTGAGCAGTTCTTC	CASSLEASGRREQFF
TRBD2	TRBV27	TRBJ2-1	.	TGTGCCAGCGGGGGGAGGGCTAGGGATAACAATGAGCAGTTCTTC	CASGGRARDNNEQFF
.	TRBV30	TRBJ2-5	few	TGTGCCTGGAGTATGGTAGAAGAGACCCAGTACTTC	CAWSMVEETQYF
.	TRBV5-1	TRBJ2-3	.	TGCGCCAGCAGCTTGGGTTACACAGATACGCAGTATTTT	CASSLGYTDTQYF
.	TRBV5-1	TRBJ2-1	.	TGCGCCAGCAGCTTGTGGGCCTTCAATGAGCAGTTCTTC	CASSLWAFNEQFF
.	TRBV4-1	TRBJ1-5	.	TGCGCCAGCAGCCAAGATCTGGCCAGGGAGAGTCAGCCCCAGCATTTT	CASSQDLARESQPQHF
.	TRBV5-6	TRBJ1-2	.	TGTGCCAGCAGCATCGGACAGAGTACGCTAATGTATGGCTACACCTTC	CASSIGQSTLMYGYTF
.	TRBV18	TRBJ1-1	.	TGTGCCAGCTCACTATCTACGGGACAATCGAACACTGAAGCTTTCTTT	CASSLSTGQSNTEAFF
.	TRBV27	TRBJ1-2	.	TGTGCCAGCAGTCCCCATCGGCTAACAAGACTTGTCCACACCTTC	CASSPHRLTRLVHTF
.	TRBV7-9	TRBJ2-1	once	TGTGCCAGCAGCTTCTCCGGAGGGGACTCCTACAATGAGCAGTTCTTC	CASSFSGGDSYNEQFF
.	TRBV5-1	TRBJ1-4	.	TGCGCCAGCAGCTTGGACAGAATTAATGAAAAACTGTTTTTT	CASSLDRINEKLFF
.	TRBV2	TRBJ2-5	once	TGTGCCAGCAGTGAAGCGACGGGCCAAGAGACCCAGTACTTC	CASSEATGQETQYF
.	TRBV7-9	TRBJ1-4	few	TGTGCCAGCAGCCCAACGGGACGGCCGAGCGAAAAACTGTTTTTT	CASSPTGRPSEKLFF
.	TRBV30	TRBJ1-5	.	TGTGCCTGTTCCGACAATAGCAATCAGCCCCAGCATTTT	CACSDNSNQPQHF
TRBD2	TRBV5-4	TRBJ2-5	.	TGTGCCAGCAGCTTCATAGCGGGAGCCCGCGAGACCCAGTACTTC	CASSFIAGARETQYF
TRBD2	TRBV5-1	TRBJ2-1	once	TGCGCCAGCAGCGAGGTAGCGGGACTGAGGATTAATGAGCAGTTCTTC	CASSEVAGLRINEQFF
.	TRBV5-1	TRBJ2-5	.	TGCGCCAGCAGCTTGGGGAGTCACTCGCAAGAGACCCAGTACTTC	CASSLGSHSQETQYF
.	TRBV5-4	TRBJ2-5	few	TGTGCCAGCAGCCCTGGAGGCACAGGGGAGACCCAGTACTTC	CASSPGGTGETQYF
TRBD1	TRBV5-1	TRBJ2-1	.	TGCGCCAGCAGCTATGGACAGGGGTATGGACGCAATGAGCAGTTCTTC	CASSYGQGYGRNEQFF
.	TRBV30	TRBJ1-5	few	TGTGCCTGGAGTCTAGGATCTCAGCCCCAGCATTTT	CAWSLGSQPQHF
.	TRBV5-1	TRBJ2-7	.	TGCGCCAGCAGCTTGGCGTTAGACCCTACCTACGAGCAGTACTTC	CASSLALDPTYEQYF
.	TRBV19	TRBJ2-2	.	TGTGCCAGTAGTCCCTCCGGGGTCACCGGGGAGCTGTTTTTT	CASSPSGVTGELFF
.	TRBV7-9	TRBJ2-6	.	TGTGCCAGCAGCTTAGTTCGGGCTGGGGCCAACGTCCTGACTTTC	CASSLVRAGANVLTF
TRBD2	TRBV2	TRBJ2-5	.	TGTGCCAGCAGTGACGAGGGGACTAGCGGGCGAGGGACCCAGTACTTC	CASSDEGTSGRGTQYF
.	TRBV7-3	TRBJ2-5	few	TGTGCCAGCAGCTCGACCGGTGGGAGTTGGGAGACCCAGTACTTC	CASSSTGGSWETQYF
.	TRBV18	TRBJ2-1	.	TGTGCCAGCTCACCACCCGGCTCCTACAATGAGCAGTTCTTC	CASSPPGSYNEQFF
TRBD2	TRBV7-9	TRBJ2-1	.	TGTGCCAGCAGCTTAGGGAGCGGGGGGTACCATGAGCAGTTCTTC	CASSLGSGGYHEQFF
.	TRBV28	TRBJ1-1	.	TGTGCCAGCAGTTTCGAATCAGAAGCTTTCTTT	CASSFESEAFF
TRBD1	TRBV4-1	TRBJ2-7	.	TGCGCCAGCCGACAGGGGGGCGAGCAGTACTTC	CASRQGGEQYF
TRBD2	TRBV6-1	TRBJ2-3	.	TGTGCCAGCAGGGAACTAGCGGCTAGCACAGATACGCAGTATTTT	CASRELAASTDTQYF
.	TRBV18	TRBJ2-6	.	TGTGCCAGCTCACCACTTACGGGACAAAGCTCTGGGGCCAACGTCCTGACTTTC	CASSPLTGQSSGANVLTF
.	TRBV19	TRBJ2-2	.	TGTGCCAGTAGTACCAGGGCCGGGGAGCTGTTTTTT	CASSTRAGELFF
.	TRBV6-5	TRBJ2-7	once	TGTGCCAGCAGCACCGAGGGCGAGCAGTACTTC	CASSTEGEQYF
.	TRBV18	TRBJ2-5	.	TGTGCCAGCTCACCAAGGACGGACCCCATGGAGACCCAGTACTTC	CASSPRTDPMETQYF
TRBD1	TRBV9	TRBJ1-4	.	TGTGCCAGCAGCGTTCTCGGGGACAGCACGGGAAAACTGTTTTTT	CASSVLGDSTGKLFF
TRBD1	TRBV6-5	TRBJ2-1	few	TGTGCCAGCAGACGAGACAGGGGGCGTGTGAATGAGCAGTTCTTC	CASRRDRGRVNEQFF
TRBD1	TRBV19	TRBJ1-1	.	TGTGCCAGTAGCCAACCCCCCGGGACAGGGGATGAAGCTTTCTTT	CASSQPPGTGDEAFF
TRBD1	TRBV6-5	TRBJ1-5	once	TGTGCCAGCAGCCCGGGACAGGGCTCCCAGCCCCAGCATTTT	CASSPGQGSQPQHF
.	TRBV6-6	TRBJ2-5	.	TGTGCCAGCACTTTCGCATCCACCCAGTACTTC	CASTFASTQYF
TRBD2	TRBV7-3	TRBJ2-1	many	TGTGCCAGCAGCTCCCCGGGACTAGCGACGGGTGAGCAGTTCTTC	CASSSPGLATGEQFF
.	TRBV7-9	TRBJ2-7	.	TGTGCCAGCAGCTTAGCGCGGGGTATCAGCTCCTACGAGCAGTACTTC	CASSLARGISSYEQYF
.	TRBV7-9	TRBJ2-2	.	TGTGCCAGCAGCTCAAACATTGGGGAGCTGTTTTTT	CASSSNIGELFF
.	TRBV7-2	TRBJ2-7	.	TGTGCCAGCAGTCGCGACAGGTCCGCCTACGAGCAGTACTTC	CASSRDRSAYEQYF
.	TRBV30	TRBJ1-4	.	TGTGCCTGGAGTGGTAAAGCAGACGATGAAAAACTGTTTTTT	CAWSGKADDEKLFF